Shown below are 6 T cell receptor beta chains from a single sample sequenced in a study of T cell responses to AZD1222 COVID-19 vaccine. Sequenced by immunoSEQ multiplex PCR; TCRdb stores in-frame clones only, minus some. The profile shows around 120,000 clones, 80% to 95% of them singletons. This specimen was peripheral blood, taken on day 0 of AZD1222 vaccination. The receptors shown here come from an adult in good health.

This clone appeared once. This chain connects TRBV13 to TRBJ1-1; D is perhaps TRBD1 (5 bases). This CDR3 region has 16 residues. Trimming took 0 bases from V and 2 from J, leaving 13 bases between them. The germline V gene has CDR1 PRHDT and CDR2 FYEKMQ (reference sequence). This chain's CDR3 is CASSLGYGGPNTEAFF. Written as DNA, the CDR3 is TGTGCCAGCAGCTTAGGTTACGGGGGACCTAACACTGAAGCTTTCTTT.

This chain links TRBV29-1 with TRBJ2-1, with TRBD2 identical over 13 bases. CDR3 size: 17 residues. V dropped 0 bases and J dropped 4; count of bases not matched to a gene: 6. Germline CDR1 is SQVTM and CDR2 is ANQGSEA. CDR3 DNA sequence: TGCAGCGTTGAAGACAAACTAGCGGGAGGGTCTTACAATGAGCAGTTCTTC. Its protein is CSVEDKLAGGSYNEQFF.

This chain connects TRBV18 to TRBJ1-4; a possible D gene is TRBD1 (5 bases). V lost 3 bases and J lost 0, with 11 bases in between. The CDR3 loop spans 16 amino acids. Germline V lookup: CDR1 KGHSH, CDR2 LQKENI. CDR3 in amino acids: CASSPSRASTNEKLFF. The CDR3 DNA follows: TGTGCCAGCTCACCGTCCAGGGCATCAACTAATGAAAAACTGTTTTTT.

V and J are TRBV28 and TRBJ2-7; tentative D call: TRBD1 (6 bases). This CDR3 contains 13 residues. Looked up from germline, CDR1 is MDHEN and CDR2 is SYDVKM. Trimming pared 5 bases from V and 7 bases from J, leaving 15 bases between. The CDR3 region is CASSVGQSPEQYF. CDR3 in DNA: TGTGCCAGCAGTGTAGGACAGTCACCAGAGCAGTACTTC.

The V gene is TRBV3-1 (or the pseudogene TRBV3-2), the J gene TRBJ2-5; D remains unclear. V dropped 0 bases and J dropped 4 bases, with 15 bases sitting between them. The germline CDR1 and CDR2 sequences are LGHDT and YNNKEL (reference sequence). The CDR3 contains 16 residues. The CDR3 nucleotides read TGTGCCAGCAGCCAAGATCTTGTTAGGGTGGGAGAGACCCAGTACTTC. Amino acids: CASSQDLVRVGETQYF.

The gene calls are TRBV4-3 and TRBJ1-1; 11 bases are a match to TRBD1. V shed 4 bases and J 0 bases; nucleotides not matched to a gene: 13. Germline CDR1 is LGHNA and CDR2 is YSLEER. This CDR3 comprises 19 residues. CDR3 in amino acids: CASSLDPGQGERMNTEAFF. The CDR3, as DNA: TGCGCCAGCAGCCTGGATCCGGGACAGGGGGAACGAATGAACACTGAAGCTTTCTTT.